The present entry profiles one TCR beta chain with its context. This record belongs to a study of OX40 agonist ivuxolimab in advanced cancers. Study-wide background: Every 2 weeks, ivuxolimab was infused into the patients intravenously at between 0.01 and 10 mg/kg. Enrollees could have had prior anti-PD-1, anti-PD-L1 or anti-CTLA-4 therapy, which approximately 38% had received.

This CDR3 is built from 14 residues. V was clipped by 0 bases and J by 0 bases, with 3 bases between them. Germline V lookup: CDR1 SGHVS, CDR2 FQNEAQ. Sequencing was performed with immunoSEQ multiplex PCR; in TCRdb, only in-frame clones are kept and a portion is missing. Altogether 60,000 or so clones are present, roughly 90% being singletons, with the ten largest covering 20% to 30%. The input for sequencing was CD4+ or CD8+ T cells sorted from blood, taken in a trial of the OX40 agonist ivuxolimab. The receptor was derived from an adult with an advanced solid tumor such as melanoma, head and neck, liver or kidney cancer. V usage is TRBV7-8 and J usage is TRBJ1-3; the D is unclear. The CDR3 DNA reads TGTGCCAGCAGCTTAGCGAACTCTGGAAACACCATATATTTT. Encoded protein: CASSLANSGNTIYF.